These T cell receptor beta chains were read from a single sample in a study of T cell responses to AZD1222 COVID-19 vaccine. Measured with immunoSEQ multiplex PCR; TCRdb has only the in-frame clones, and not every one. The table lists 90,000 to 150,000 clones, 88% of them singletons. The starting material was peripheral blood, obtained 28 days after the second AZD1222 dose. The receptors were sampled from an adult who received the AZD1222 COVID-19 vaccine. Both conserved end residues are part of each CDR3. The order of the fields is D gene, clone size, V gene, J gene, CDR3 protein, CDR3 DNA. A D gene is named only where the DNA matches it firmly. Clone size is shown for a subset of rows, as once, few, many or a class of expanded clone.

>TRBD1|NA|TRBV27|TRBJ1-6
CASRWTGGNSPLHF
TGTGCCAGCAGGTGGACAGGCGGCAATTCACCCCTCCACTTT
>TRBD1|few|TRBV10-3|TRBJ1-1
CAIRPGQGLSDFMNTEAFF
TGTGCCATCAGACCGGGACAGGGGCTCTCGGACTTTATGAACACTGAAGCTTTCTTT
>NA|NA|TRBV6-4|TRBJ1-2
CASSDSPRGGYTF
TGTGCCAGCAGTGACTCCCCCAGGGGTGGCTACACCTTC
>NA|NA|TRBV6-2/TRBV6-3|TRBJ1-3
CASSYGYTIYF
TGTGCCAGCAGTTACGGCTACACCATATATTTT
>TRBD2|NA|TRBV9|TRBJ2-1
CASSPGLAGGLSSYNEQFF
TGTGCCAGCAGCCCAGGACTAGCGGGGGGCCTAAGCTCCTACAATGAGCAGTTCTTC
>NA|few|TRBV4-2|TRBJ1-1
CASSQDSGGTEAFF
TGTGCCAGCAGCCAAGATAGTGGAGGGACTGAAGCTTTCTTT
>NA|NA|TRBV11-2|TRBJ1-2
CASSSPWGGDGYTF
TGTGCCAGCAGCTCCCCTTGGGGGGGTGATGGCTACACCTTC
>TRBD1|NA|TRBV7-3|TRBJ1-2
CASSSRTGFGYTF
TGTGCCAGCAGCTCCAGGACAGGGTTCGGCTACACCTTC
>NA|NA|TRBV9|TRBJ2-7
CASSPRTGSSYEQYF
TGTGCCAGCAGCCCCCGGACGGGGAGCTCCTACGAGCAGTACTTC
>NA|once|TRBV4-3|TRBJ1-1
CASSRTALNTEAFF
TGCGCCAGCAGCCGGACGGCACTTAACACTGAAGCTTTCTTT
>TRBD1|NA|TRBV7-7|TRBJ1-3
CASSLGTATGPSGNTIYF
TGTGCTAGCAGCTTAGGAACCGCGACAGGGCCCTCTGGAAACACCATATATTTT
>NA|NA|TRBV11-2|TRBJ2-1
CASSLESGGEEFF
TGTGCCAGCAGCTTAGAGTCGGGCGGGGAAGAGTTCTTC
>NA|NA|TRBV6-5|TRBJ1-2
CASSYAPDGNYGYTF
TGTGCCAGCAGTTACGCCCCCGACGGCAACTATGGCTACACCTTC
>NA|NA|TRBV5-6|TRBJ1-5
CASSHAPSNQPQHF
TGTGCCAGCAGCCACGCTCCTAGCAATCAGCCCCAGCATTTT
>TRBD1|NA|TRBV19|TRBJ1-2
CASNTLGQGNYGYTF
TGTGCCAGTAATACCCTGGGACAGGGAAACTATGGCTACACCTTC
>NA|NA|TRBV18|TRBJ1-2
CASSPRPGIEGYTF
TGTGCCAGCTCACCACGACCAGGGATAGAAGGCTACACCTTC
>TRBD2|NA|TRBV19|TRBJ2-3
CASSPLAGVGSDTQYF
TGTGCCAGTAGTCCCTTAGCGGGAGTCGGCTCAGATACGCAGTATTTT
>NA|NA|TRBV30|TRBJ1-6
CAWSWGAGEDSPLHF
TGTGCCTGGAGTTGGGGGGCAGGTGAGGATTCACCCCTCCACTTT
>NA|NA|TRBV5-5|TRBJ1-5
CASSLPDSLLRYSNQPQHF
TGTGCCAGCAGCTTGCCCGACAGCCTGCTTAGATATAGCAATCAGCCCCAGCATTTT
>NA|once|TRBV4-1|TRBJ1-4
CASSQDRRGTNEKLFF
TGCGCCAGCAGCCAAGATAGGAGGGGAACTAATGAAAAACTGTTTTTT
>TRBD1|NA|TRBV24-1|TRBJ1-2
CATSDRQAGGSYGYTF
TGTGCCACCAGTGACCGGCAGGCAGGGGGTAGCTATGGCTACACCTTC
>NA|once|TRBV7-9|TRBJ2-4
CASSFTGSVIQYF
TGTGCCAGCAGCTTCACAGGGTCGGTCATTCAGTACTTC
>NA|NA|TRBV28|TRBJ1-2
CASSPPTSRGYGYTF
TGTGCCAGCAGCCCCCCCACCTCGAGAGGCTATGGCTACACCTTC
>NA|NA|TRBV18|TRBJ2-3
CASSPLRQGGTDTQYF
TGTGCCAGCTCACCATTACGCCAGGGCGGCACAGATACGCAGTATTTT
>TRBD2|once|TRBV27|TRBJ2-7
CASRIQGVQRGVGYEQYF
TGTGCCAGCAGAATACAGGGAGTTCAGCGGGGGGTAGGATACGAGCAGTACTTC
>NA|NA|TRBV25-1|TRBJ1-1
CASSVVQNTEAFF
TGTGCCAGCAGTGTTGTCCAGAACACTGAAGCTTTCTTT
>NA|NA|TRBV27|TRBJ1-2
CATLEWAGRRYTF
TGTGCCACCTTAGAGTGGGCAGGGCGCCGCTACACCTTC
>TRBD1|once|TRBV11-2|TRBJ2-2
CASSQLGQGAFGELFF
TGTGCCAGCAGCCAGCTGGGACAGGGGGCCTTCGGGGAGCTGTTTTTT
>NA|NA|TRBV13|TRBJ2-1
CASSFVGRTTYNEQFF
TGTGCCAGCAGCTTTGTGGGGAGAACCACCTACAATGAGCAGTTCTTC
>NA|once|TRBV28|TRBJ1-2
CASSPPGAYGYTF
TGTGCCAGCAGCCCGCCAGGGGCCTATGGCTACACCTTC
>NA|NA|TRBV18|TRBJ1-6
CASSPNVNSPLHF
TGTGCCAGCTCACCAAATGTCAATTCACCCCTCCACTTT
>NA|NA|TRBV29-1|TRBJ2-7
CSVELGSYEQYF
TGCAGCGTTGAACTGGGTTCCTACGAGCAGTACTTC
>NA|NA|TRBV6-2/TRBV6-3|TRBJ1-3
CASSHGNTIYF
TGTGCCAGCAGTCATGGAAACACCATATATTTT
>NA|NA|TRBV5-1|TRBJ2-2
CASRPNTGELFF
TGCGCCAGCAGGCCGAACACCGGGGAGCTGTTTTTT
>NA|NA|TRBV6-5|TRBJ1-1
CASSYIEGETEAFF
TGTGCCAGCAGTTACATTGAGGGGGAGACTGAAGCTTTCTTT
>TRBD2|NA|TRBV2|TRBJ2-3
CASSPFSGGADTQYF
TGTGCCAGCAGTCCATTTAGCGGGGGTGCAGATACGCAGTATTTT
>TRBD1|NA|TRBV5-4|TRBJ1-2
CASSFSPGQGYGYTF
TGTGCCAGCAGCTTCTCCCCGGGACAGGGATATGGCTACACCTTC
>TRBD1|NA|TRBV4-3|TRBJ1-6
CASSQATGASPLHF
TGCGCCAGCAGCCAGGCGACAGGGGCTTCACCCCTCCACTTT
>NA|NA|TRBV5-5|TRBJ2-5
CASSRTGFQETQYF
TGTGCCAGCAGCCGCACAGGCTTCCAAGAGACCCAGTACTTC
>TRBD1|NA|TRBV5-1|TRBJ2-7
CASSGTGGTYEQYF
TGCGCCAGCAGTGGGACAGGGGGTACCTACGAGCAGTACTTC
>NA|NA|TRBV19|TRBJ1-5
CASRDLSGFSNQPQHF
TGTGCCAGTAGGGACTTGAGTGGCTTTAGCAATCAGCCCCAGCATTTT
>NA|NA|TRBV6-5|TRBJ2-5
CASARDRKETQYF
TGTGCCAGCGCGCGGGACAGAAAAGAGACCCAGTACTTC
>NA|NA|TRBV28|TRBJ1-2
CASQVPTGWGYTF
TGTGCCAGCCAAGTTCCCACAGGGTGGGGCTACACCTTC
>TRBD2|NA|TRBV28|TRBJ2-3
CASSHGPGTSGRSTDTQYF
TGTGCCAGCAGTCACGGGCCCGGGACTAGCGGCAGGAGCACAGATACGCAGTATTTT
>NA|NA|TRBV5-8|TRBJ2-7
CASRRQVSYEQYF
TGTGCCAGCCGCCGACAGGTTTCCTACGAGCAGTACTTC
>NA|NA|TRBV7-2|TRBJ2-7
CASSLGGGAPTTYEQYF
TGTGCCAGCAGCTTAGGGGGCGGGGCACCGACAACCTACGAGCAGTACTTC
>TRBD2|NA|TRBV5-1|TRBJ2-7
CASSSSSVIAGTPSAEQYF
TGCGCCAGCAGCTCCTCCTCTGTGATAGCGGGAACTCCCTCCGCCGAGCAGTACTTC
>NA|NA|TRBV5-4|TRBJ1-2
CASSYGSSYGYTF
TGTGCCAGCAGCTACGGGTCCTCCTATGGCTACACCTTC
>TRBD1|NA|TRBV10-3|TRBJ1-6
CAISEDGQGRSPLHF
TGTGCCATCAGTGAGGATGGACAGGGGCGATCACCCCTCCACTTT